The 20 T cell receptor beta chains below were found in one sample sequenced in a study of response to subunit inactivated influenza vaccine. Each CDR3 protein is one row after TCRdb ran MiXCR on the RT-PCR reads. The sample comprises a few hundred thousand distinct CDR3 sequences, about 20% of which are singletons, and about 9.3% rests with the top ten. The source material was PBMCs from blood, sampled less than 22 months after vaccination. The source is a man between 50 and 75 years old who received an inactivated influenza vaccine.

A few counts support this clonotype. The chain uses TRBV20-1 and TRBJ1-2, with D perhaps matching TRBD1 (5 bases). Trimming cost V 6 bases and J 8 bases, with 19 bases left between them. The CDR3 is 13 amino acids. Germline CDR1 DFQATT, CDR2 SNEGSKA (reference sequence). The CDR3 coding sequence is TGCAGTGCCCCCCGACAGCAACCAAAGGGCTACACCTTC. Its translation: CSAPRQQPKGYTF.

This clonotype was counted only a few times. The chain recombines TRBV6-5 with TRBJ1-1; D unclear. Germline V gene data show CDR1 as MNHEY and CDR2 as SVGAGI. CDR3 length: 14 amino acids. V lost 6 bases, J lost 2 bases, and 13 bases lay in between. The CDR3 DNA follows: TGTGCCAGCAGCTTCTCGGCGGACAACACTGAAGCTTTCTTT. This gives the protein CASSFSADNTEAFF.

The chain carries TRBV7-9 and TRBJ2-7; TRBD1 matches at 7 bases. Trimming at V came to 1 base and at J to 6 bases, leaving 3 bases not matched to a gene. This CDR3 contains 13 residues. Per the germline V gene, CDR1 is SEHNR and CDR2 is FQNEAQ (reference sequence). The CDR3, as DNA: TGTGCCAGCAGCTTAGGGGACAGAGGCGAGCAGTACTTC. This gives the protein CASSLGDRGEQYF. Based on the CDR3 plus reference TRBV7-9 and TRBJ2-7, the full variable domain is DTGVSQNPRHKITKRGQNVTFRCDPISEHNRLYWYRQTLGQGPEFLTYFQNEAQLEKSRLLSDRFSAERPKGSFSTLEIQRTEQGDSAMYLCASSLGDRGEQYFGPGTRLTVT.

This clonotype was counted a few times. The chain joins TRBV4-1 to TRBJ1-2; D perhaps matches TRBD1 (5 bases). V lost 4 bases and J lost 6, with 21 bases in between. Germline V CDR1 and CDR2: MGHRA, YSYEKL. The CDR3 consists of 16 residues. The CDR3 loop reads CASSRPQGDGLNGYTF. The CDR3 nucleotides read TGCGCCAGCAGCCGACCTCAGGGCGACGGGCTAAATGGCTACACCTTC.

The CDR3 is CASSQDPGLAGVEETQYF. The CDR3, as DNA: TGCGCCAGCAGCCAAGACCCCGGACTAGCGGGGGTTGAAGAGACCCAGTACTTC. The chain recombines TRBV4-3 with TRBJ2-5, with TRBD2 matching 13 bases. There are 18 residues in the CDR3. Per the germline V gene, CDR1 is LGHNA and CDR2 is YSLEER. J gave up 3 bases and V 0 bases, and 7 bases lay outside the gene matches.

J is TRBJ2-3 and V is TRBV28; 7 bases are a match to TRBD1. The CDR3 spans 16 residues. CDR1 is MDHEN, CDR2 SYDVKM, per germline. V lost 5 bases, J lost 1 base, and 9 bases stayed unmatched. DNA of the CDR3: TGTGCCAGCAGTCGTACAGGGGCCTCGGGCACAGATACGCAGTATTTT. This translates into CASSRTGASGTDTQYF.

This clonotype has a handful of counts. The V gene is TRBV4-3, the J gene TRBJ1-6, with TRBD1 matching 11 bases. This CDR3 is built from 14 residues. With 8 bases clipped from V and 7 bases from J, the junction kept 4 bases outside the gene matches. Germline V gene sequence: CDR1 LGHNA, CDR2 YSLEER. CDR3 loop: CASRDRGRNSPLHF. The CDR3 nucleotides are TGCGCCAGCCGGGACAGGGGGAGGAATTCACCCCTCCACTTT.

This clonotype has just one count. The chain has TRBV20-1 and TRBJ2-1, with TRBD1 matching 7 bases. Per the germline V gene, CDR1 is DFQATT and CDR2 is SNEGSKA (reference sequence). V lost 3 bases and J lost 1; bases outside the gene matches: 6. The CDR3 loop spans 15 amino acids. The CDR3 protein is CSARLLGQSYNEQFF. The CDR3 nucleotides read TGCAGTGCTAGGCTGCTGGGACAGTCCTACAATGAGCAGTTCTTC.

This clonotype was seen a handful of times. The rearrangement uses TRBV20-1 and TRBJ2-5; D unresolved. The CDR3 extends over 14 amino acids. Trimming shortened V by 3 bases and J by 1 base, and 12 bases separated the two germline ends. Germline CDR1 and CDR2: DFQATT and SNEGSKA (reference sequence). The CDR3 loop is CSASRTGPQETQYF. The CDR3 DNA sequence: TGCAGTGCTAGTCGAACCGGGCCCCAAGAGACCCAGTACTTC.

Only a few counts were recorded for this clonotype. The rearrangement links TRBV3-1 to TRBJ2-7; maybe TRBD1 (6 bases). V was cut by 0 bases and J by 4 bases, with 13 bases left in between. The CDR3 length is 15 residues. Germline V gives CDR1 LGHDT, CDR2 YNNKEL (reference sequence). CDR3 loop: CASSQDTDRSYEQYF. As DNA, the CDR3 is TGTGCCAGCAGCCAAGACACGGACAGAAGTTACGAGCAGTACTTC.

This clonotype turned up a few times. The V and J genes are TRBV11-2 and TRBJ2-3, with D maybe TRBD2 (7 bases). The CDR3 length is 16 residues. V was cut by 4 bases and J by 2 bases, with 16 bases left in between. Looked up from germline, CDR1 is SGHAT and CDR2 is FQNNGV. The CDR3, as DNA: TGTGCCAGCAGCTACACCCTCGGGGGGCTCACAGATACGCAGTATTTT. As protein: CASSYTLGGLTDTQYF.

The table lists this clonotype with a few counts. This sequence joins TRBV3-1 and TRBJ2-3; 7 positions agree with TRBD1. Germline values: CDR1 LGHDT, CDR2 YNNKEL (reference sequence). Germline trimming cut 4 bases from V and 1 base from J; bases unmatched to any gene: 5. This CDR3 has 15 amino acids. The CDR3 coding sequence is TGTGCCAGCAGCCGGGGTACAGGGGGCACAGATACGCAGTATTTT. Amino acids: CASSRGTGGTDTQYF.

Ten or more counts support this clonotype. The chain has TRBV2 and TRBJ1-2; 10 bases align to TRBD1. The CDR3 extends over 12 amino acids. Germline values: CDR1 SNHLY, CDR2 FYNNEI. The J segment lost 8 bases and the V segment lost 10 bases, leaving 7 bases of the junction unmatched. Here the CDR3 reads CATSGQGRGYTF. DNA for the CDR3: TGTGCCACGTCGGGACAGGGGCGCGGCTACACCTTC.

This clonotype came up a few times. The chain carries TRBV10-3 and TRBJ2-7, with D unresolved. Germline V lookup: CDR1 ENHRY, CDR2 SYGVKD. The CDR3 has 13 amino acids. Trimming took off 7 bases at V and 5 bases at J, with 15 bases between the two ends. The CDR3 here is CAITGSKSHEQYF. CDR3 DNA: TGTGCCATCACGGGCAGTAAGTCCCACGAGCAGTACTTC.

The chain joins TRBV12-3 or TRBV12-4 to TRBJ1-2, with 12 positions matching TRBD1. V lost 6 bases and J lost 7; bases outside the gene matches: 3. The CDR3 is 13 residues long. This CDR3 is CASSQGQGAGYTF. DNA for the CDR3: TGTGCCAGCAGCCAGGGACAGGGGGCTGGCTACACCTTC.

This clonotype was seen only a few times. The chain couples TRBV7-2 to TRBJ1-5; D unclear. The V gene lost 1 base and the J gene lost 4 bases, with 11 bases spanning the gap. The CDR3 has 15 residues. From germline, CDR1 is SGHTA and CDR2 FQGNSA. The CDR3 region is CASSLGFAGNQPQHF. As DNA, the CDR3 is TGTGCCAGCAGCTTAGGTTTTGCGGGGAATCAGCCCCAGCATTTT.

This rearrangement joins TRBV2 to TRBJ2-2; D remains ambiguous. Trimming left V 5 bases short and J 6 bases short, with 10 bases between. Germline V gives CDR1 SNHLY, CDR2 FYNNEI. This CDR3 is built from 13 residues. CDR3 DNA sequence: TGTGCCAGCAGTCCACTCTCGGCCGGGGAGCTGTTTTTT. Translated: CASSPLSAGELFF.

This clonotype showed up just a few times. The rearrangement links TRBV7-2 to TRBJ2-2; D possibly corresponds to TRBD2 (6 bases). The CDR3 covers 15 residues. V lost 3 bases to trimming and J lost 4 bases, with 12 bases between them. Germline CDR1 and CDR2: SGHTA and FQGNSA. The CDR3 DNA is TGTGCCAGCAGCTTCCGGGGAGGTAGCACCGGGGAGCTGTTTTTT. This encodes CASSFRGGSTGELFF.

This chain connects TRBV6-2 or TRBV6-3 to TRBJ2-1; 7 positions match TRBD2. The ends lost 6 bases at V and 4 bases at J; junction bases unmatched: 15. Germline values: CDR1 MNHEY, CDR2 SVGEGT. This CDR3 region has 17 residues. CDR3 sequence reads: CASSRPAGSGLYNEQFF. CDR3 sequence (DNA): TGTGCCAGCAGCCGCCCTGCGGGTAGCGGGCTTTACAATGAGCAGTTCTTC.

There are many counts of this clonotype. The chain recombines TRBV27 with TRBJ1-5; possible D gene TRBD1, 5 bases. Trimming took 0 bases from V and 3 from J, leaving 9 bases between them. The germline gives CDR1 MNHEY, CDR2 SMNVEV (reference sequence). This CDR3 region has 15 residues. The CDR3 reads CASSLSWGNNQPQHF. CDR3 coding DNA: TGTGCCAGCAGTTTATCTTGGGGGAACAATCAGCCCCAGCATTTT.